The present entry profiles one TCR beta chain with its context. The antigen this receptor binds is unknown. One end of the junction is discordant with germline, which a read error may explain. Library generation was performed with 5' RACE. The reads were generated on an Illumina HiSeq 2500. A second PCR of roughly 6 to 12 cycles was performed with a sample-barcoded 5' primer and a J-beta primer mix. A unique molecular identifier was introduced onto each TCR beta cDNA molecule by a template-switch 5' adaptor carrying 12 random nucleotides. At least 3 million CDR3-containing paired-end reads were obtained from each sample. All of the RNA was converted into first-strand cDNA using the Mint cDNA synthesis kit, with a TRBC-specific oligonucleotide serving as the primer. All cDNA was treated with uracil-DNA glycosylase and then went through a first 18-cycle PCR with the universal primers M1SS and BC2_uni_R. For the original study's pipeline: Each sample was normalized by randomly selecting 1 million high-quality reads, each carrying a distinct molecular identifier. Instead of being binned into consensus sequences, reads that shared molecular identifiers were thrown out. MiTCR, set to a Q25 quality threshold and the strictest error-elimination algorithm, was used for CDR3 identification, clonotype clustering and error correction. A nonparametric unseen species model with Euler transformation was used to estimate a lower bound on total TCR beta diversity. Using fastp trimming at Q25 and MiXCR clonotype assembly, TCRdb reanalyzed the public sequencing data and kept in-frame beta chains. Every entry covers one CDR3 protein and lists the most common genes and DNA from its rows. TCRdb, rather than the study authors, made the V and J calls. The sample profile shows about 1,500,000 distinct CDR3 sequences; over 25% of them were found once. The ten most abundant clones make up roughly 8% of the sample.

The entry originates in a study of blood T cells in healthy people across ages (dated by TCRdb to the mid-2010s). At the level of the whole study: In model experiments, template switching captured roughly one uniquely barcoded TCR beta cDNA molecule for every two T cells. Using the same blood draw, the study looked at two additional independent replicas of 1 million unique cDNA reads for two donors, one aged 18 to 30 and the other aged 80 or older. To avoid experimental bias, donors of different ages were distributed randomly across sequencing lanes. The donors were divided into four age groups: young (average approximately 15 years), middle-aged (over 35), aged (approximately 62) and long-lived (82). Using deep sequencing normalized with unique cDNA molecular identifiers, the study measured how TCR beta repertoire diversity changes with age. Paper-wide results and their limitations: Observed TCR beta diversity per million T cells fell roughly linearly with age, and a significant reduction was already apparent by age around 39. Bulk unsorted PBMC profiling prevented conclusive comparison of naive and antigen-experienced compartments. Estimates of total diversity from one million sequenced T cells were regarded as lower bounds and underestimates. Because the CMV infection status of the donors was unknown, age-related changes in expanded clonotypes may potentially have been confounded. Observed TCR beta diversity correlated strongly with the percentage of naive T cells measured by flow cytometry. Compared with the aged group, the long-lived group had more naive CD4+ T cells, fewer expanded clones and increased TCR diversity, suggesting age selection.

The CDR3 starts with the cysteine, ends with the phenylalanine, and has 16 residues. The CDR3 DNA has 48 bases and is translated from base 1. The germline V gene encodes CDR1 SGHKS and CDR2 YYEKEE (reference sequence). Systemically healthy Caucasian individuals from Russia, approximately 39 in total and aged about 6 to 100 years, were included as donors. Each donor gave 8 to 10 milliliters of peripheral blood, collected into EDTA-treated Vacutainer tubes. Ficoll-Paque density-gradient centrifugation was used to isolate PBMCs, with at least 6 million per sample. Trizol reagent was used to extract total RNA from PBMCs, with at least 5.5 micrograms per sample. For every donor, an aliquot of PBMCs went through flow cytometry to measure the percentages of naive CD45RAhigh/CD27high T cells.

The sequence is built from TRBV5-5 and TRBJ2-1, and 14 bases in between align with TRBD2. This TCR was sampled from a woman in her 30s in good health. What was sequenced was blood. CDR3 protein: CASSLGWGLAGDEKFF. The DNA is TGTGCCAGCAGCTTGGGGTGGGGACTAGCGGGAGATGAGAAGTTCTTC.